The 8 T cell receptor beta chains below come from one sample, sequenced in a study of CD8 T cells in ankylosing spondylitis. TCRdb fed the 5' RACE reads into MiXCR, producing one record per CDR3 protein. The sample has roughly 700,000 distinct CDR3 sequences, over 15% seen once. These TCRs are of unknown antigen specificity. Findings of the study overall: Made up of about eight highly homologous variants, a TCR beta motif appeared characteristic of ankylosing spondylitis blood.

The specimen sequenced was blood, either unsorted or a sorted T cell fraction (not recorded which). The receptors were sampled from a male donor with ankylosing spondylitis.

This clonotype was detected a few times. The chain uses TRBV28 and TRBJ1-5; D is ambiguous. Germline V gene sequence: CDR1 MDHEN, CDR2 SYDVKM. The CDR3 length is 14 residues. V was trimmed by 4 bases and J by 5 bases, leaving 12 bases between them. In DNA, the CDR3 is TGTGCCAGCAGTTACCTCCTGGCTCATCAGCCCCAGCATTTT. It specifies CASSYLLAHQPQHF. Together with reference TRBV28 and TRBJ1-5, the CDR3 gives the full variable domain: DVKVTQSSRYLVKRTGEKVFLECVQDMDHENMFWYRQDPGLGLRLIYFSYDVKMKEKGDIPEGYSVSREKKERFSLILESASTNQTSMYLCASSYLLAHQPQHFGDGTRLSIL.

This chain connects TRBV25-1 to TRBJ1-2; 12 bases fit TRBD1. Germline V gene sequence: CDR1 MGHDK, CDR2 SYGVNS. The CDR3 spans 17 residues. V shed 1 base, J shed 5 bases, and the junction held 8 bases outside the gene matches. CDR3 residues: CASSESPPGQGAYGYTF. The CDR3 coding sequence is TGTGCCAGCAGTGAATCTCCTCCGGGACAGGGGGCATATGGCTACACCTTC.

This sequence joins TRBV5-6 and TRBJ2-3; perhaps TRBD1 as D (6 bases). CDR3 length: 15 residues. CDR1 and CDR2 from the germline V gene are SGHDT and YYEEEE. The V end was cut by 1 base, the J end by 2 bases, with 11 bases between. CDR3 nucleotide sequence: TGTGCCAGCAGCTTGACAGGGTATAACACAGATACGCAGTATTTT. Encoded protein: CASSLTGYNTDTQYF.

The chain is built from TRBV7-8 and TRBJ2-2; TRBD2 matches 10 bases. This CDR3 is built from 17 residues. CDR1 SGHVS and CDR2 FQNEAQ come from the germline V gene. V was clipped by 5 bases and J by 6 bases; unmatched bases: 12. The CDR3 DNA follows: TGTGCCAGCAGCCCCACCAAGGCTAGCGGGAGTCCCGGGGAGCTGTTTTTT. Residues: CASSPTKASGSPGELFF.

This clonotype was seen more than once but under ten times. V is TRBV9 and J is TRBJ2-7, with D perhaps TRBD1 or TRBD2 (5 bases each). Between the trimmed V and J ends, which lost 0 bases and 4 bases, there was a span of 11 bases. The CDR3 consists of 14 residues. Germline CDR1 is SGDLS and CDR2 is YYNGEE. The CDR3 DNA is TGTGCCAGCAGCGTAGACCCGGGACCTTACGAGCAGTACTTC. Its translation: CASSVDPGPYEQYF.

The rearrangement joins TRBV5-1 to TRBJ2-3; TRBD1 is a possible D gene (7 bases). The V end was cut by 2 bases, the J end by 6 bases, with 13 bases between. CDR1 and CDR2 (germline): SGHRS, YFSETQ. The CDR3 sequence is 14 residues long. CDR3 residues: CASSLQTGTDTQYF. Written as DNA, the CDR3 is TGCGCCAGCAGCTTACAGACAGGGACTGATACGCAGTATTTT.

This clonotype came up many times. V gene TRBV7-9 combines with J gene TRBJ1-1, with a tentative D call TRBD1 (6 bases). V lost 2 bases and J lost 0, with 10 bases in between. Germline CDR1 SEHNR, CDR2 FQNEAQ (reference sequence). This CDR3 is built from 15 residues. CDR3 region: CASSLQQGLNTEAFF. The CDR3 coding sequence is TGTGCCAGCAGCTTACAACAGGGTCTGAACACTGAAGCTTTCTTT.

The gene calls are TRBV7-8 and TRBJ2-1; tentatively, D is TRBD2 (5 bases). The CDR3 runs 17 residues. From germline, CDR1 is SGHVS and CDR2 FQNEAQ. V lost 5 bases and J 0 bases, leaving 17 bases between the germline ends. This chain's CDR3 is CASSTQEALASYNEQFF. The DNA of the CDR3 is TGTGCCAGCAGCACCCAGGAGGCCCTGGCCTCCTACAATGAGCAGTTCTTC.